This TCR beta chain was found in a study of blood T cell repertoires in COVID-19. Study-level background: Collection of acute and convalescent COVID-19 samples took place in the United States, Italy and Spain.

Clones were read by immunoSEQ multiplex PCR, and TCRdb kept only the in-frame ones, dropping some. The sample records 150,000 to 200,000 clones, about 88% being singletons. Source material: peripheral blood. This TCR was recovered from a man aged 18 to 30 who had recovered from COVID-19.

CDR3 sequence reads: CASSDWTSGYNEQFF. The CDR3 region has the DNA TGTGCCAGCAGTGATTGGACTAGCGGATACAATGAGCAGTTCTTC. The V call is TRBV2, the J call TRBJ2-1, with 10 bases aligning to TRBD2. The J segment lost 4 bases and the V segment lost 3 bases, leaving 3 bases of the junction unmatched. CDR3 size: 15 residues. The germline gives CDR1 SNHLY, CDR2 FYNNEI.